This T cell receptor (beta chain) was recorded in a study of shared clonotypes between healthy human individuals. Between the trimmed V and J ends, which lost 9 bases and 4 bases, there was a span of 15 bases. The CDR3 is 13 residues long. CDR1 is SNHLY and CDR2 is FYNNEI in the germline V gene. Clones were read by immunoSEQ multiplex PCR, and TCRdb kept only the in-frame ones, dropping some. The sample shows some 2,100,000 clones, about 94% of them seen only once. The chain combines TRBV2 with TRBJ1-1; D call uncertain. Input material: naive CD4+ T cells sorted from blood. The sample's subset: CD45RA+ positively selected. The receptor comes from a man aged 18 to 30 in good health. CDR3 amino acids: CASLTEGTTEAFF. Here the CDR3 DNA reads TGTGCCAGTCTAACGGAGGGTACCACTGAAGCTTTCTTT.